The present T cell receptor beta chain was sequenced within a study of T cell responses to AZD1222 COVID-19 vaccine. General study points: Seropositivity was recorded at baseline in only 6 or 7 AZD1222 recipients. There were mostly white British donors and more females than males, and clonal diversity was possibly underestimated.

The CDR3 covers 13 residues. Germline CDR1 reads LNHNV; CDR2 reads YYDKDF (reference sequence). V shed 0 bases and J shed 5 bases, with 7 bases lying between them. Sequenced by immunoSEQ multiplex PCR; TCRdb stores in-frame clones only, minus some. Of tens of thousands of clones in the sample, around 90% were seen once. About this clone: The target antigen is unknown.

This sequence was found in an adult in good health. The material was peripheral blood, obtained on day 0 of AZD1222 vaccination. The V call is TRBV15, the J call TRBJ2-5; D is ambiguous. The CDR3 reads CATSRDIPETQYF. CDR3 nucleotide sequence: TGTGCCACCAGCAGAGATATCCCCGAGACCCAGTACTTC.